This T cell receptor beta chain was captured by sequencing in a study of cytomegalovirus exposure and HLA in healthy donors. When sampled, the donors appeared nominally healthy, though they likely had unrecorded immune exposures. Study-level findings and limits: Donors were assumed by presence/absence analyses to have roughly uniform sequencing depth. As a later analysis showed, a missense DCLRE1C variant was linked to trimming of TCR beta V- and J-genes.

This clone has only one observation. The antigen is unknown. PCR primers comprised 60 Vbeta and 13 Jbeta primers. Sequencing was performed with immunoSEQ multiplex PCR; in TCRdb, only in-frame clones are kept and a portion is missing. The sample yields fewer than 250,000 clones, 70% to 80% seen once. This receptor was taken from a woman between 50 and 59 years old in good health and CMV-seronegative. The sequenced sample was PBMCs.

CDR3 in amino acids: CASSIASGGQIRAEAFF. CDR3 nucleotide sequence: TGTGCCAGTAGTATAGCGAGCGGGGGTCAGATAAGAGCTGAAGCTTTCTTT. The V call is TRBV19, the J call TRBJ1-1; possibly TRBD1 for D (5 bases). The CDR3 has 17 residues. Trimming took off 1 base at V and 6 bases at J, with 21 bases between the two ends. The germline V gene encodes CDR1 LNHDA and CDR2 SQIVND (reference sequence).